One and the same sample provided the 3 T cell receptor beta chains below, sequenced in a study of shared clonotypes between healthy human individuals. CD45RO-negative, CCR7-positively selected cells formed the naive CD8 fraction, excluding terminally differentiated effector memory CD45RA+ cells. The assay was immunoSEQ multiplex PCR, and TCRdb's table has in-frame clones only and misses some. The sample lists roughly 2,000,000 clones, 80% to 95% occurring once. The specimen was naive CD8+ T cells from PBMCs. The receptors here all came from a man younger than 35 in good health. Some clones in this sample may be carry-over from other donors' samples.

V is TRBV4-3 and J is TRBJ2-1; D perhaps matches TRBD1 (5 bases). Per germline, CDR1 LGHNA and CDR2 YSLEER. Trimming left V 0 bases short and J 8 bases short, with 17 bases between. The CDR3 runs to 16 residues. The CDR3 DNA reads TGCGCCAGCAGCCAAGATAATGTCAGGGCACGCGATGAGCAGTTCTTC. It encodes CASSQDNVRARDEQFF.

The chain couples TRBV10-3 to TRBJ1-5; no definite D call. CDR3 size: 14 residues. Germline V CDR1 and CDR2: ENHRY, SYGVKD. With 2 bases removed from V and 7 bases from J, the gap between germline ends came to 12 bases. The CDR3 region is CAISEAPSPQPQHF. The CDR3 nucleotides read TGTGCCATCAGTGAGGCGCCCTCTCCCCAGCCCCAGCATTTT.

The V gene is TRBV11-2, the J gene TRBJ2-3, with D tentatively TRBD2 (6 bases). The germline V gene encodes CDR1 SGHAT and CDR2 FQNNGV. The CDR3 extends over 15 amino acids. The V end was cut by 4 bases, the J end by 1 base, with 12 bases between. The CDR3 protein is CASSSWDFRTDTQYF. Written as DNA, the CDR3 is TGTGCCAGCAGCTCCTGGGACTTCCGCACAGATACGCAGTATTTT.